This T cell receptor (beta chain) comes out of a study of T cell repertoires in cytomegalovirus infection. TCRdb used MiXCR to reprocess the reads, holding one entry per CDR3 protein. The table shows 570,000 or so distinct CDR3 sequences, with approximately 40% occurring only once. About this clonotype: Its antigen is as yet unknown.

This sample comprised cultured PBMCs, obtained from culture after CMV antigen stimulation. This TCR came from a human donor in good health (CMV status not recorded). Some clones in this sample may be carry-over from other donors' samples.

CDR3 protein: CASSFLATGYEQYF. The CDR3 DNA is TGTGCCAGCAGTTTCCTTGCAACGGGGTACGAGCAGTACTTC. The rearrangement uses TRBV27 and TRBJ2-7; TRBD2 is a possible D gene (5 bases). Germline-derived CDR1 and CDR2 are MNHEY and SMNVEV (reference sequence). Between the trimmed V and J ends, which lost 3 bases and 4 bases, there was a span of 13 bases. CDR3 length equals 14 residues.